Listed below are T cell receptor beta chains from one sample, sequenced in a study of T cell responses to AZD1222 COVID-19 vaccine. Only in-frame clones appear in the TCRdb table, and some are missing; sequencing was by immunoSEQ multiplex PCR. The sample includes 90,000 to 120,000 clones, about nine tenths of them seen just once. This material consisted of peripheral blood, taken on day 0 of AZD1222 vaccination. Receptors originate from an adult in good health. Both conserved end residues are part of each CDR3. D genes are given only for firm matches. Rows give clone size only sometimes, using once, few, many, or a class for an expanded clone.

J: TRBJ2-7; length: 16; size: .; V: TRBV7-3; D: TRBD1; CDR3: CASSTSGTGGTYEQYF; DNA: TGTGCCAGCAGCACCTCCGGGACAGGGGGCACCTACGAGCAGTACTTC
J: TRBJ2-2; length: 13; size: .; V: TRBV9; D: .; CDR3: CASSPTNTGELFF; DNA: TGTGCCAGCAGCCCGACGAACACCGGGGAGCTGTTTTTT
J: TRBJ2-5; length: 15; size: once; V: TRBV3-1/TRBV3-2; D: .; CDR3: CASSQDTRREETQYF; DNA: TGTGCCAGCAGCCAAGATACCCGCAGGGAGGAGACCCAGTACTTC
J: TRBJ2-1; length: 15; size: .; V: TRBV2; D: .; CDR3: CASSESRGEYNEQFF; DNA: TGTGCCAGCAGTGAATCGCGGGGAGAGTACAATGAGCAGTTCTTC
J: TRBJ2-7; length: 14; size: .; V: TRBV9; D: .; CDR3: CASSVGGETYEQYF; DNA: TGTGCCAGCAGCGTAGGCGGGGAGACCTACGAGCAGTACTTC
J: TRBJ1-3; length: 15; size: .; V: TRBV13; D: .; CDR3: CASSPRTHSGNTIYF; DNA: TGTGCCAGCAGCCCCCGTACGCACTCTGGAAACACCATATATTTT
J: TRBJ1-1; length: 15; size: .; V: TRBV30; D: .; CDR3: CAFSLDSQVDTEAFF; DNA: TGTGCCTTTTCTCTGGACAGCCAGGTGGACACTGAAGCTTTCTTT
J: TRBJ2-1; length: 17; size: .; V: TRBV18; D: TRBD2; CDR3: CASSPRESGSMYNEQFF; DNA: TGTGCCAGCTCACCACGGGAAAGCGGGAGCATGTACAATGAGCAGTTCTTC
J: TRBJ1-1; length: 14; size: .; V: TRBV27; D: .; CDR3: CASRFVEAASEAFF; DNA: TGTGCCAGCAGATTCGTCGAGGCCGCCAGTGAAGCTTTCTTT
J: TRBJ2-7; length: 14; size: .; V: TRBV5-4; D: .; CDR3: CASSIGGRTYEQYF; DNA: TGTGCCAGCAGCATCGGGGGGCGAACCTACGAGCAGTACTTC
J: TRBJ1-2; length: 15; size: .; V: TRBV6-2/TRBV6-3; D: .; CDR3: CASSYRDGTNYGYTF; DNA: TGTGCCAGCAGTTACAGGGACGGTACTAACTATGGCTACACCTTC
J: TRBJ1-5; length: 15; size: .; V: TRBV5-5; D: TRBD1; CDR3: CASSRTGTGDGPQHF; DNA: TGTGCCAGCAGCCGAACTGGGACAGGGGACGGGCCCCAGCATTTT
J: TRBJ2-7; length: 12; size: once; V: TRBV5-4; D: .; CDR3: CASSLESKRAVF; DNA: TGTGCCAGCAGCTTGGAGTCCAAACGGGCGGTCTTC